The present T cell receptor (beta chain) was sequenced within a study of spatial heterogeneity in lung cancer (dated by TCRdb to about 2019). For the study in its entirety: The donors were 60 to 80 patients from the lung TRACERx cohort who had early-stage, untreated non-small cell lung cancer. The study quantitatively compared TCR alpha and beta repertoires across multiple tumor regions, matched nontumor lung and blood in non-small cell lung cancer. In the raw uncorrected reads, each unique combination of TCR and UMI appeared more than ten times on average. Beta-chain transcripts were consistently detected in greater numbers than alpha-chain transcripts, which likely reflects a higher abundance of beta-chain transcripts. Follow-up PBMC samples were sequenced whenever available, with the median time to follow-up being around two years after resection. Both alpha and beta chains were TCR-sequenced in samples taken at surgery, namely 220 tumor regions, approximately 66 matched nontumor lung samples and 45 to 60 PBMC samples. Nonsynonymous mutation counts, determined by whole-exome sequencing of tumor tissue, were related to TCR repertoire features. Paper-wide results and their limitations: Comparisons of baseline and follow-up blood repertoires included only around 14 patients. Additional single-cell paired TCR alpha and beta sequencing was considered necessary to confirm, at a functional level, the hypothesis that regional TCRs recognize regional mutations. Ubiquitous expanded tumor TCRs were found in blood more often at tumor resection than at routine follow-up.

The library was built by means of 5' RACE. TCRdb lists the instrument as NextSeq 500. The TCR library protocol attached a unique molecular identifier to each TCR cDNA molecule to allow correction of PCR and sequencing errors. Per the authors' processing: TCR identification, UMI-based error correction and CDR3 extraction were performed with Decombinator tools. TCRs above a frequency of 2 per 1,000, corresponding to the top 1% of the tumor frequency distribution, were defined as expanded. Each repertoire was subsampled 100 times to 5,000 TCRs, after which Renyi diversity was computed with the R vegan package. CDR3 similarity networks were built from amino acid triplet string-kernel similarity, connecting CDR3s with pairwise similarity above 0.82. TCRdb reanalyzed the raw reads on its own, using fastp at Q25 for trimming and MiXCR for clone calling, and kept in-frame beta chains. Entries that share a CDR3 protein sequence are merged under the most common genes and DNA. It is TCRdb's table, rather than the study itself, that gives the V and J calls and clone size. The sample contains under 150,000 distinct CDR3 sequences, 9% to 15% of them found a single time. The biggest ten clones account for around a sixth of the sample.

The sample's time point, from its label and the paper: blood at routine non-recurrence follow-up after resection. Without any cell sorting, TCR sequencing was performed on whole RNA extracted either from tumor and nontumor lung tissue or from cryopreserved PBMC samples. A patient was chosen for TCR sequencing only when enough RNA was available from at least two tumor regions. CDR1 and CDR2 were assigned from the germline V gene as SGHRS and YFSETQ. V gives up 0 bases and J gives up 0 bases, and the segment between their germline ends measures 7 bases. The CDR3 measures 15 amino acids from cysteine to phenylalanine. Solely the CDR3 DNA is kept, with 45 bases framed from the first base. This clonotype was picked up a small number of times. What this receptor recognizes is not known. No base quality values were provided; no much bigger clone lies one nucleotide off.

This sequence uses TRBV5-1 and TRBJ2-1, with TRBD2 as a weak D call on 5 bases. The sequenced sample was PBMCs, obtained at follow-up. The TCR comes from a male donor with early-stage non-small cell lung cancer. For the CDR3, the sequence is CASSLEDFSYNEQFF. The base sequence is TGCGCCAGCAGCTTGGAGGACTTCTCCTACAATGAGCAGTTCTTC. This CDR3, with the reference TRBV5-1 and TRBJ2-1 proteins standing in past its ends, gives the full variable domain KAGVTQTPRYLIKTRGQQVTLSCSPISGHRSVSWYQQTPGQGLQFLFEYFSETQRNKGNFPGRFSGRQFSNSRSEMNVSTLELGDSALYLCASSLEDFSYNEQFFGPGTRLTVL.